These 22 T cell receptor beta chains originate from one sample sequenced in a study of blood T cell repertoires in COVID-19. Profiling relied on immunoSEQ multiplex PCR, and the TCRdb table lists in-frame clones only, not all of them. The repertoire holds a few hundred thousand clones, with about 85% as singletons. The source material was peripheral blood. The source is a man aged 18 to 35 with active or convalescent COVID-19.

This clone was recorded once. The chain combines TRBV6-2 or TRBV6-3 with TRBJ1-1; D remains unclear. Trimming left V 4 bases short and J 5 bases short, with 14 bases between. This CDR3 is 14 amino acids long. Germline assignment: CDR1 MNHEY and CDR2 SVGEGT. CDR3 in amino acids: CASSSGIGRTEAFF. CDR3 DNA: TGTGCCAGCAGTTCCGGGATCGGCCGAACTGAAGCTTTCTTT.

The chain recombines TRBV7-3 with TRBJ2-3, with 8 bases lining up with TRBD2. Germline CDR1 is SGHTA and CDR2 is FQGTGA. The CDR3 extends over 14 amino acids. With V trimmed by 3 bases and J by 3 bases, 2 bases remained unmatched. As DNA, the CDR3 is TGTGCCAGCAGCTTTAGCGGGGCTACAGATACGCAGTATTTT. Its protein product is CASSFSGATDTQYF.

V is TRBV19 and J is TRBJ1-1; D remains unclear. Trimming took off 11 bases at V and 5 bases at J, with 15 bases between the two ends. The CDR3 consists of 12 residues. Germline CDR1 is LNHDA and CDR2 is SQIVND (reference sequence). The CDR3 DNA follows: TGTGCCTCCCCCATTGGGCAGACTGAAGCTTTCTTT. Translated, it gives CASPIGQTEAFF.

This chain uses TRBV11-1 with TRBJ1-2; 7 bases are shared with TRBD1. CDR3 length: 15 amino acids. Unmatched junction bases numbered 13, after V lost 4 bases and J lost 8 bases. Germline-derived CDR1 and CDR2 are SGHAT and FQDESV (reference sequence). In nucleotides, the CDR3 is TGTGCCAGCAGCTCACGAACAGGGGTTTGGGGCGGCTACACCTTC. This encodes CASSSRTGVWGGYTF.

This clone has only one observation. The chain links TRBV9 to TRBJ2-7; 10 bases map to TRBD1. The junction had 3 bases not matched to a gene; V was cut back by 4 bases and J by 2 bases. CDR1 is SGDLS, CDR2 YYNGEE, per germline. The CDR3 sequence is 14 residues long. In nucleotides, the CDR3 is TGTGCCAGCAGCCTTGGACAGGGGGCCTACGAGCAGTACTTC. It encodes CASSLGQGAYEQYF.

V is TRBV28 and J is TRBJ2-7; TRBD2 matches at 14 bases. The CDR3 loop spans 15 amino acids. Per the germline V gene, CDR1 is MDHEN and CDR2 is SYDVKM. The V gene end was trimmed by 3 bases and the J gene end by 4 bases; junction bases not matched to a gene: 2. In DNA form, the CDR3 reads TGTGCCAGCAGTTTCTGGACTAGCGGGGGGTACGAGCAGTACTTC. It translates to CASSFWTSGGYEQYF.

The chain is built from TRBV5-4 and TRBJ2-5; D unresolved. Trimming removed 4 bases at V and 1 base at J, with 14 bases between. Germline CDR1 is SGHNT and CDR2 is YYREEE (reference sequence). The CDR3 sequence is 15 residues long. Here the CDR3 DNA reads TGTGCCAGCAGCCAAAAACACATGATCCAAGAGACCCAGTACTTC. Residues: CASSQKHMIQETQYF.

On this clone itself: Other DNA variants within this sample encode the same CDR3. V gene TRBV3-1 (or the pseudogene TRBV3-2) combines with J gene TRBJ2-1; the D gene is possibly TRBD1 (6 bases). The CDR3 consists of 13 residues. Looked up from germline, CDR1 is LGHDT and CDR2 is YNNKEL (reference sequence). Trimming left V 5 bases short and J 4 bases short, with 9 bases between. The CDR3 reads CASSLQGYNEQFF. Written as DNA, the CDR3 is TGTGCCAGCAGCTTACAGGGTTACAATGAGCAGTTCTTC.

V gene TRBV2 combines with J gene TRBJ2-1; 9 nucleotides agree with TRBD1. Trimming took 5 bases from V and 5 from J; bases not matched to a gene: 4. This CDR3 spans 14 amino acids. Germline loops: CDR1 SNHLY, CDR2 FYNNEI. The CDR3 here is CASSPRTGDNEQFF. CDR3 in DNA: TGTGCCAGCAGTCCTCGGACAGGGGACAATGAGCAGTTCTTC.

This CDR3 is CASGWTGTGENGYTF. CDR3 nucleotide sequence: TGTGCCAGCGGGTGGACCGGGACAGGGGAAAATGGCTACACCTTC. The chain recombines TRBV5-4 with TRBJ1-2, with 10 bases lining up with TRBD1. V trimming: 7 bases; J trimming: 6 bases; junction bases outside the gene matches: 12. Germline V gene data show CDR1 as SGHNT and CDR2 as YYREEE (reference sequence). The CDR3 covers 15 residues.

The chain combines TRBV11-2 with TRBJ2-2; no firm D call. Germline CDR1 reads SGHAT; CDR2 reads FQNNGV. Trimming left V 8 bases short and J 1 base short, with 23 bases between. This CDR3 is built from 18 residues. CDR3 bases: TGTGCCAGCTTCACGGTCCTACCCCCACGGTGGAACACCGGGGAGCTGTTTTTT. Its protein is CASFTVLPPRWNTGELFF.

The CDR3 loop reads CASSTHYADTQYF. CDR3 DNA sequence: TGTGCCAGCAGTACACACTACGCAGATACGCAGTATTTT. This chain connects TRBV6-5 to TRBJ2-3, with D hard to call. Germline assignment: CDR1 MNHEY and CDR2 SVGAGI. The V gene lost 5 bases and the J gene lost 4 bases, with 10 bases spanning the gap. CDR3 length: 13 amino acids.

The V call is TRBV25-1, the J call TRBJ2-1; 11 bases match TRBD2. Germline lookup yields CDR1 MGHDK and CDR2 SYGVNS. Trimming at V came to 8 bases and at J to 8 bases, leaving 8 bases not matched to a gene. The CDR3 spans 14 residues. DNA of the CDR3: TGTGCCAGCTCCGTAGCGGGAGGGCCGGATGAGCAGTTCTTC. Encoded protein: CASSVAGGPDEQFF.

The CDR3 sequence is CASSFLGTSGGSTPKEQFF. The CDR3 DNA is TGTGCCAGCAGCTTTCTAGGGACTAGCGGGGGGTCCACTCCCAAAGAGCAGTTCTTC. The rearrangement links TRBV5-5 to TRBJ2-1, with TRBD2 matching 15 bases. V gave up 2 bases and J gave up 10 bases; unmatched junction bases: 16. CDR3 length: 19 amino acids. In germline, CDR1 is SGHKS, CDR2 YYEKEE (reference sequence).

The V and J genes are TRBV2 and TRBJ2-7, with TRBD2 matching over 9 bases. Germline V gives CDR1 SNHLY, CDR2 FYNNEI. The CDR3 spans 16 residues. After removal of 10 bases from V and 1 base from J, the junction contained 14 bases not matched to a gene. Written as DNA, the CDR3 is TGTGCCACCATAGGTTGGGGCGGGGGGGCTTCCTACGAGCAGTACTTC. Residues: CATIGWGGGASYEQYF.

This clone showed up just once. The rearrangement links TRBV19 to TRBJ1-5, with 12 bases fitting TRBD1. J gave up 6 bases and V 7 bases, and 16 bases lay outside the gene matches. Germline assignment: CDR1 LNHDA and CDR2 SQIVND (reference sequence). The CDR3 length is 18 residues. For the CDR3, the DNA is TGTGCCAGTACCCTGGGGACAGGGGGCGCGTACCAGGGTCAGCCCCAGCATTTT. Amino acids: CASTLGTGGAYQGQPQHF. Complete variable domain (other parts from reference TRBV19 and TRBJ1-5): DGGITQSPKYLFRKEGQNVTLSCEQNLNHDAMYWYRQDPGQGLRLIYYSQIVNDFQKGDIAEGYSVSREKKESFPLTVTSAQKNPTAFYLCASTLGTGGAYQGQPQHFGDGTRLSIL.

For the CDR3, the DNA is TGCAGCGTTGAAGATCGACAGCGCCAACCCCAAGCTTTCTTT. It codes for CSVEDRQRQPQAFF. This chain links TRBV29-1 with TRBJ1-1; D is perhaps TRBD1 (5 bases). The length of the CDR3 is 14 residues. In germline, CDR1 is SQVTM, CDR2 ANQGSEA. Trimming shortened V by 0 bases and J by 9 bases, and 17 bases separated the two germline ends.

The V call is TRBV30, the J call TRBJ2-3; TRBD2 might be the D (5 bases). Germline CDR1 and CDR2: GTSNPN and SVGIG (reference sequence). V lost 7 bases to trimming and J lost 3 bases, with 14 bases between them. The CDR3 runs to 13 residues. This CDR3 is CALRVSGTDTQYF. CDR3 coding DNA: TGTGCCTTGAGGGTCTCGGGGACAGATACGCAGTATTTT.

The CDR3 here is CASSLDWTGTNYGYTF. DNA for the CDR3: TGTGCCAGCAGCTTAGACTGGACAGGCACCAACTATGGCTACACCTTC. This sequence joins TRBV7-2 and TRBJ1-2, with 7 bases aligning to TRBD1. Germline lookup yields CDR1 SGHTA and CDR2 FQGNSA. V lost 1 base to trimming and J lost 2 bases; unmatched junction nucleotides: 7. This CDR3 has 16 residues. Drawing the rest from reference TRBV7-2 and TRBJ1-2, the complete variable domain is GAGVSQSPSNKVTEKGKDVELRCDPISGHTALYWYRQSLGQGLEFLIYFQGNSAPDKSGLPSDRFSAERTGGSVSTLTIQRTQQEDSAVYLCASSLDWTGTNYGYTFGSGTRLTVV.

The table lists this clone with a count of one. CDR3 sequence: CASRQQGNTEAFF. CDR3 DNA: TGTGCCAGCAGACAACAGGGGAACACTGAAGCTTTCTTT. The chain combines TRBV12-3 or TRBV12-4 with TRBJ1-1; TRBD1 is a possible D gene (6 bases). V gave up 6 bases and J gave up 1 base, with 9 bases separating them. The CDR3 has 13 amino acids.

In DNA, the CDR3 is TGTGCTAGTGGTCCGGGGGGGTCGGGCGGCAATCAGCCCCAGCATTTT. Translation: CASGPGGSGGNQPQHF. The chain uses TRBV12-5 and TRBJ1-5; D may be TRBD1 (5 bases). This CDR3 is built from 16 residues. CDR1 is LGHNT and CDR2 is FRNRAP in the germline V gene. Trimming cost V 5 bases and J 2 bases, with 16 bases left between them.

This clone has just one count. The V and J genes are TRBV5-4 and TRBJ2-3; 10 nucleotides align to TRBD2. In germline, CDR1 is SGHNT, CDR2 YYREEE (reference sequence). Trimming took 5 bases from V and 8 from J; bases not matched to a gene: 11. The CDR3 runs 15 residues. CDR3 sequence reads: CASSSQREGRGTQYF. CDR3 sequence (DNA): TGTGCCAGCAGTTCTCAGCGGGAGGGCCGAGGTACGCAGTATTTT.